This T cell receptor beta chain came from a study of cytomegalovirus exposure and HLA in healthy donors. Per germline, CDR1 SGDLS and CDR2 YYNGEE. Trimming cost V 0 bases and J 11 bases; bases outside gene matches: 6. The CDR3 runs to 14 residues. Primers included in the PCR were 60 Vbeta and 13 Jbeta primers. In the original processing: Some 80 million unique TCR beta chains, 9 million to 11 million shared, were counted in a later analysis. Only in-frame clones appear in the TCRdb table, and some are missing; sequencing was by immunoSEQ multiplex PCR. That table supplies the V and J calls and clone size; D and trimming were determined from the DNA. The sample shows under 250,000 clones, over 80% of them seen only once.

What was sequenced was PBMCs. The clonotype comes from a boy between 2 and 10 years old in good health and CMV-seronegative. This rearrangement joins TRBV9 to TRBJ2-1; 9 nucleotides match TRBD2. The CDR3 DNA sequence: TGTGCCAGCAGCGTAGAGGGGCGGGAGGGGAAGCAGTTCTTC. Translated, it gives CASSVEGREGKQFF.